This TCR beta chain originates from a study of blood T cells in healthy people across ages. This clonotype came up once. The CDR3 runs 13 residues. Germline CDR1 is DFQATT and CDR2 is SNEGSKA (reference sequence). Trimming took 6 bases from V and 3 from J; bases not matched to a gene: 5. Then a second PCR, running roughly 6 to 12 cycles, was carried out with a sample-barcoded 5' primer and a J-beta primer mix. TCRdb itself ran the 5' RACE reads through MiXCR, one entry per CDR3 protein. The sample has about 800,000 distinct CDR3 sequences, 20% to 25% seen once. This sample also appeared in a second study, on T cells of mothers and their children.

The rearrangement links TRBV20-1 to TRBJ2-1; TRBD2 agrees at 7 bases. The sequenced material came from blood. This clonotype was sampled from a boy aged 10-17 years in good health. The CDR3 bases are TGCAGTGCCAAACGGGAGGTCTACAATGAGCAGTTCTTC. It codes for CSAKREVYNEQFF.